The rows below give T cell receptor beta chains drawn from one sample of a study of blood T cell repertoires in COVID-19. Measured with immunoSEQ multiplex PCR; TCRdb has only the in-frame clones, and not every one. The sample consists of about 260,000 clones, 88% of them appearing once. The sequenced sample was peripheral blood. The source of these receptors is a human donor in a cohort sampled during active COVID-19. CDR3s include the opening cysteine and the closing phenylalanine or tryptophan. A D gene is named only where the DNA matches it firmly. Not all rows give a size; the values are once, few, many and, for expanded clones, a class.

v_call	d_call	clone_size	j_call	cdr3_nt	cdr3_aa
TRBV5-5	NA	NA	TRBJ2-7	TGTGCCAGCAGCTTGTGGCAGGGGTGGACCTACGAGCAGTACTTC	CASSLWQGWTYEQYF
TRBV4-2	TRBD2	NA	TRBJ2-7	TGTGCCAGCAGCCAAAGGGGAGCGGGAGGGCCAAGGGAGCAGTACTTC	CASSQRGAGGPREQYF
TRBV12-3/TRBV12-4	NA	few	TRBJ1-5	TGTGCCAGCAGTCGACAGAGCAATCAGCCCCAGCATTTT	CASSRQSNQPQHF
TRBV11-1	TRBD1	NA	TRBJ1-6	TGTGCCAGCATGGGAAGTTCGACAGGGGGACGCTCACCCCTCCACTTT	CASMGSSTGGRSPLHF
TRBV7-9	NA	NA	TRBJ1-4	TGTGCCACCGGGACACTACCTGAAAAACTGTTTTTT	CATGTLPEKLFF
TRBV12-3/TRBV12-4	TRBD1	NA	TRBJ2-7	TGTGCCAGCACCAGGACAGGGGTGTACGAGCAGTACTTC	CASTRTGVYEQYF
TRBV6-2/TRBV6-3	TRBD1	few	TRBJ2-7	TGTGCCAGCAGTTACGACCACAGGGGTCCCTACGAGCAGTACTTC	CASSYDHRGPYEQYF
TRBV7-9	NA	NA	TRBJ2-1	TGTGCCAGCAGCCCGAGACAGTCAAATGAGCAGTTCTTC	CASSPRQSNEQFF
TRBV19	TRBD1	NA	TRBJ1-2	TGTGCCAGTAGCCCGGACAGGAACTATGGCTACACCTTC	CASSPDRNYGYTF
TRBV6-2/TRBV6-3	NA	NA	TRBJ1-4	TGTGCCAGCAGTTACTCGAGAGGCGTTGAAAAACTGTTTTTT	CASSYSRGVEKLFF
TRBV23-1	NA	NA	TRBJ2-7	TGCGCCAGCAGTCAGACCCACTACGAACATTATCGATACGAGCAGTACTTC	CASSQTHYEHYRYEQYF
TRBV7-9	NA	few	TRBJ2-7	TGTGCCAGCAGCAACCCGGGACAATCCTACGAGCAGTACTTC	CASSNPGQSYEQYF
TRBV6-2/TRBV6-3	TRBD2	NA	TRBJ2-7	TGTGCCAGCAGTGCAAGGAACGCTGCTGCGGGAGTGAGGGAGCAGTACTTC	CASSARNAAAGVREQYF
TRBV16	NA	NA	TRBJ2-7	TGTGCCAGCAGCCAATTGCGGACAGCTTTTTACGAGCAGTACTTC	CASSQLRTAFYEQYF
TRBV3-1/TRBV3-2	TRBD2	NA	TRBJ2-5	TGTGCCAGCAGCCCCCCTCTGGGTAGCGGGGACCTGTACCAAGAGACCCAGTACTTC	CASSPPLGSGDLYQETQYF
TRBV12-3/TRBV12-4	NA	NA	TRBJ2-5	TGTGCCAGCAGGCGGGACAGACAAGAGACCCAGTACTTC	CASRRDRQETQYF
TRBV7-9	TRBD1	few	TRBJ1-5	TGTGCCAGCAGCTTATCGACAGGGGGCAATCAGCCCCAGCATTTT	CASSLSTGGNQPQHF
TRBV2	NA	few	TRBJ1-3	TGTGCCAGCAGTGAAGCCTCGGAGGGTGGAGGAAACACCATATATTTT	CASSEASEGGGNTIYF
TRBV27	NA	NA	TRBJ1-1	TGTGCCAGCAGAATCGACAGATTAAACACTGAAGCTTTCTTT	CASRIDRLNTEAFF
TRBV5-4	NA	once	TRBJ1-1	TGTGCCAGCAGCTCGGACAGAGAATTACCTGAAGCTTTCTTT	CASSSDRELPEAFF
TRBV19	NA	NA	TRBJ2-7	TGTGCCAGTAGTCCCCGGACAGAGACCTACGAGCAGTACTTC	CASSPRTETYEQYF
TRBV5-1	TRBD1	once	TRBJ1-1	TGCGCCAGCAGTTTTACAGGGGTGGCTTTCTTT	CASSFTGVAFF
TRBV11-2	NA	few	TRBJ1-3	TGTGCCAGCAGCCCAGGACAGTTCTCTGGAAACACCATATATTTT	CASSPGQFSGNTIYF
TRBV19	TRBD2	NA	TRBJ2-1	TGTGCCAGTAGTATTTCCGGGACTAGCGGCAAATACAATGAGCAGTTCTTC	CASSISGTSGKYNEQFF
TRBV11-3	NA	NA	TRBJ2-3	TGTGCCAGCAGCTCGACAGGCACAGATACGCAGTATTTT	CASSSTGTDTQYF
TRBV7-2	NA	NA	TRBJ2-6	TGTGCCAGCAGCCCGGACGGGAGTCTCTTTTGGGCCAACGTCCTGACTTTC	CASSPDGSLFWANVLTF
TRBV10-3	TRBD1	NA	TRBJ2-7	TGTGCCATCAGTGAGTCAGGACAGGGTGCATCCGAGCAGTACTTC	CAISESGQGASEQYF
TRBV7-3	TRBD1	NA	TRBJ2-6	TGTGCCAGCAGCCTCGGGACAGGCGTCTCTGGGGCCAACGTCCTGACTTTC	CASSLGTGVSGANVLTF
TRBV4-3	TRBD1	NA	TRBJ1-4	TGCGCCAGCAGCCCGAATCCCGGGACAGGGGGCCCTAATGAAAAACTGTTTTTT	CASSPNPGTGGPNEKLFF
TRBV19	TRBD2	NA	TRBJ2-3	TGTGCCAGTAGTACCGGACTAGCGGGAGGGGCAGATACGCAGTATTTT	CASSTGLAGGADTQYF
TRBV27	TRBD1	NA	TRBJ2-7	TGTGCCAGCAGTCCGGGACAGCACTACGAGCAGTACTTC	CASSPGQHYEQYF
TRBV28	NA	NA	TRBJ1-1	TGTGCCAGCAGTTTGAAATTGAGGACTGAAGCTTTCTTT	CASSLKLRTEAFF